These 8 T cell receptor beta chains were all obtained from the same sample, sequenced in a study of T cell responses to AZD1222 COVID-19 vaccine. Sequencing used immunoSEQ multiplex PCR; TCRdb keeps in-frame clones, though not all of them. The sample yields tens of thousands of clones, around 88% seen once. The sample here was peripheral blood, taken on day 0 of MenACWY control vaccination. The receptors stem from an adult in good health.

The rearrangement joins TRBV19 to TRBJ1-1, with D possibly TRBD1 on 6 matching bases. CDR1 and CDR2 (germline): LNHDA, SQIVND (reference sequence). CDR3 size: 15 residues. Trimming shortened V by 4 bases and J by 1 base, and 13 bases separated the two germline ends. CDR3 DNA: TGTGCCAGTAGTAATACAGGGATTTCGAACACTGAAGCTTTCTTT. This codes for CASSNTGISNTEAFF. Drawing the rest from reference TRBV19 and TRBJ1-1, the complete variable domain is DGGITQSPKYLFRKEGQNVTLSCEQNLNHDAMYWYRQDPGQGLRLIYYSQIVNDFQKGDIAEGYSVSREKKESFPLTVTSAQKNPTAFYLCASSNTGISNTEAFFGQGTRLTVV.

Only one count was recorded for this clone. The V call is TRBV4-3, the J call TRBJ1-6; a weak D match, TRBD1 (5 bases). V lost 0 bases and J 8 bases, leaving 17 bases between the germline ends. The CDR3 sequence is 17 residues long. Germline values: CDR1 LGHNA, CDR2 YSLEER. The chain's CDR3 is CASSQDAGAGTDSPLHF. DNA for the CDR3: TGCGCCAGCAGCCAAGATGCTGGGGCTGGCACGGATTCACCCCTCCACTTT.

This clone was recorded a few times. V usage is TRBV7-9 and J usage is TRBJ1-1; no firm D call. The CDR3 spans 14 residues. Between the trimmed V and J ends, which lost 5 bases and 3 bases, there was a span of 13 bases. Germline assignment: CDR1 SEHNR and CDR2 FQNEAQ (reference sequence). CDR3 coding DNA: TGTGCCAGCAGCATTGTTGGTGTGGACACTGAAGCTTTCTTT. Protein sequence: CASSIVGVDTEAFF.

CDR3 sequence reads: CASSRRGNQPQHF. The CDR3 nucleotides read TGTGCCAGCAGTAGGAGGGGCAATCAGCCCCAGCATTTT. The V gene is TRBV6-5, the J gene TRBJ1-5, with no clear D. Germline CDR1 and CDR2: MNHEY and SVGAGI. The CDR3 spans 13 residues. V was pared by 5 bases and J by 2 bases, with 7 bases between.

The V gene is TRBV14, the J gene TRBJ1-1, with D unclear. The germline V and J ends were trimmed by 5 bases and 1 base, with 8 bases remaining between them. From germline, CDR1 is SGHDN and CDR2 FVKESK. The CDR3 has 13 amino acids. The CDR3 is CASSGSRNTEAFF. In nucleotides, the CDR3 is TGTGCCAGCAGCGGGAGTAGGAACACTGAAGCTTTCTTT.

The chain combines TRBV6-1 with TRBJ1-5; 8 bases line up with TRBD1. This CDR3 comprises 13 residues. The V gene end was trimmed by 0 bases and the J gene end by 11 bases; junction bases not matched to a gene: 3. CDR1 and CDR2 (germline): MNHNS, SASEGT. CDR3 in amino acids: CASSEARQGTQHF. The CDR3 bases are TGTGCCAGCAGTGAAGCGCGACAGGGGACCCAGCATTTT.

This chain connects TRBV6-1 to TRBJ1-5, with unresolved D. Germline-derived CDR1 and CDR2 are MNHNS and SASEGT. CDR3 length: 16 residues. V lost 1 base and J 0 bases, leaving 10 bases between the germline ends. The CDR3 bases are TGTGCCAGCAGTGAAGGGATAGGAGTTAGCAATCAGCCCCAGCATTTT. Translating it yields CASSEGIGVSNQPQHF.

The CDR3 sequence: CASSPTPGREKLFF. For the CDR3, the DNA is TGCGCCAGCAGCCCGACACCCGGACGAGAAAAACTGTTTTTT. The genes are TRBV5-1 and TRBJ1-4, with D uncertain. Between the trimmed V and J ends, which lost 4 bases and 8 bases, there was a span of 15 bases. The germline CDR1 and CDR2 sequences are SGHRS and YFSETQ. The CDR3 has 14 amino acids.